The 20 T cell receptor beta chains in this list originate from one sample, sequenced in a study of CD8 T cells in Susac syndrome. RNA totalling about 0.45 to 1 ug underwent reverse transcription with random hexamers. From the immunoSEQ multiplex PCR reads, TCRdb called clonotypes with MiXCR, one entry per CDR3 protein. The data show hundreds of thousands of distinct CDR3 sequences, about 95% seen once. Sequenced sample: CD4+ T cells from PBMCs. The receptors were sampled from a human donor with multiple sclerosis.

This chain connects TRBV4-1 to TRBJ2-7; 9 bases line up with TRBD2. The germline V gene encodes CDR1 MGHRA and CDR2 YSYEKL. Trimming cost V 2 bases and J 3 bases; bases outside gene matches: 14. The CDR3 is 18 amino acids. Written as DNA, the CDR3 is TGCGCCAGCAGCCAAAGATTCTTAGCGGGGGCAAATAACTACGAGCAGTACGTC. Translation: CASSQRFLAGANNYEQYV.

This clonotype was found a few times. The gene calls are TRBV7-2 and TRBJ2-3; weak D call: TRBD1 (5 bases). Trimming took off 7 bases at V and 2 bases at J, with 10 bases between the two ends. This CDR3 region has 13 residues. Germline V gene data show CDR1 as SGHTA and CDR2 as FQGNSA. The CDR3 DNA reads TGTGCCAGCACCGAGGACATCACAGATACGCAGTATTTT. Translation: CASTEDITDTQYF.

The chain combines TRBV20-1 with TRBJ2-5; 13 bases are shared with TRBD2. The germline CDR1 and CDR2 sequences are DFQATT and SNEGSKA (reference sequence). The CDR3 consists of 13 residues. Trimming took 5 bases from V and 5 from J; bases not matched to a gene: 2. This CDR3 reads CSAAGLAGETQYF. Here the CDR3 DNA reads TGCAGTGCTGCGGGACTAGCGGGGGAGACCCAGTACTTC.

This chain connects TRBV27 to TRBJ1-5; tentatively, D is TRBD1 (6 bases). V lost 5 bases and J 6 bases, leaving 11 bases between the germline ends. This CDR3 is built from 13 residues. Germline loops: CDR1 MNHEY, CDR2 SMNVEV (reference sequence). CDR3 DNA sequence: TGTGCCAGCAGTCCGACACAGGGTCAGCCCCAGCATTTT. It is translated as CASSPTQGQPQHF.

This rearrangement joins TRBV6-2 or TRBV6-3 to TRBJ2-7; 9 bases align to TRBD2. This CDR3 contains 14 residues. The germline V gene encodes CDR1 MNHEY and CDR2 SVGEGT. With 2 bases clipped from V and 6 bases from J, the junction kept 5 bases outside the gene matches. DNA for the CDR3: TGTGCCAGCAGTTACGCGGGGGGGAAAGGCGAGCAGTACGTC. Its translation is CASSYAGGKGEQYV.

The chain couples TRBV29-1 to TRBJ2-3; 11 nucleotides match TRBD2. This CDR3 region has 15 residues. Germline values: CDR1 SQVTM, CDR2 ANQGSEA. V was clipped by 7 bases and J by 0 bases; unmatched bases: 6. CDR3 residues: CSAPASGGSTDTQYF. CDR3 nucleotide sequence: TGCAGCGCTCCAGCTAGCGGGGGGAGCACAGATACGCAGTATTTT.

The J gene is TRBJ2-1, the V gene TRBV12-5; D unclear. CDR3 size: 12 residues. The V end was cut by 1 base, the J end by 15 bases, with 13 bases between. CDR1 and CDR2 from the germline V gene are LGHNT and FRNRAP. The CDR3 spells CASGLGTGPRFF. In DNA, the CDR3 is TGTGCTAGTGGTTTGGGAACCGGGCCGCGGTTCTTC.

This chain links TRBV9 with TRBJ1-6; 8 positions agree with TRBD1. Germline V gene sequence: CDR1 SGDLS, CDR2 YYNGEE. V shed 6 bases, J shed 8 bases, and the junction held 4 bases outside the gene matches. This CDR3 region has 13 residues. CDR3 sequence reads: CASNRGRDSPLHF. CDR3 nucleotide sequence: TGTGCCAGCAACAGGGGGAGGGATTCACCCCTCCACTTT. Complete variable domain (other parts from reference TRBV9 and TRBJ1-6): DSGVTQTPKHLITATGQRVTLRCSPRSGDLSVYWYQQSLDQGLQFLIQYYNGEERAKGNILERFSAQQFPDLHSELNLSSLELGDSALYFCASNRGRDSPLHFGNGTRLTVT.

This clonotype has only one observation. The V gene is TRBV3-1, the J gene TRBJ2-5; 8 bases are a match to TRBD2. Germline assignment: CDR1 LGHDT and CDR2 YNNKEL (reference sequence). The CDR3 runs to 14 residues. J was trimmed by 2 bases and V by 5 bases; bases with no gene match: 4. The CDR3 DNA follows: TGTGCCAGCAGCTTTAGCGGGGAACAAGAGACCCAGTACTTC. It yields the protein CASSFSGEQETQYF.

The chain couples TRBV4-2 to TRBJ2-1, with D perhaps TRBD2 (6 bases). Germline V CDR1 and CDR2: LGHNA, YNFKEQ. The CDR3 runs to 17 residues. Trimming took 4 bases from V and 3 from J, leaving 19 bases between them. The CDR3: CASSLTLGSGGYNEQFF. In DNA, the CDR3 is TGTGCCAGCAGCCTCACCCTCGGTAGCGGTGGCTACAATGAGCAGTTCTTC.

This rearrangement joins TRBV9 to TRBJ2-1; D not certain. Trimming pared 4 bases from V and 7 bases from J, leaving 15 bases between. Germline values: CDR1 SGDLS, CDR2 YYNGEE. The CDR3 has 14 residues. CDR3 sequence (DNA): TGTGCCAGCAGCCCCGTGGGCAGGCTGAATGAGCAGTTCTTC. It encodes CASSPVGRLNEQFF.

In DNA, the CDR3 is TGTGCCAGCAGCTTAGATTCCGGGGCGGGATCGAACACTGAAGCTTTCTTT. This sequence encodes CASSLDSGAGSNTEAFF. The chain uses TRBV7-9 and TRBJ1-1; D is possibly TRBD1 (5 bases). Germline CDR1 is SEHNR and CDR2 is FQNEAQ (reference sequence). The CDR3 consists of 17 residues. Trimming removed 1 base from V and 1 base from J, with 16 bases in between.

This clonotype appeared once. The chain has TRBV29-1 and TRBJ1-1; maybe TRBD1 (5 bases). Trimming took 2 bases from V and 3 from J, leaving 16 bases between them. Germline CDR1 is SQVTM and CDR2 is ANQGSEA. The CDR3 consists of 15 residues. Written as DNA, the CDR3 is TGCAGCGTTGAATGGAGGAAAGCGGGGGACACTGAAGCTTTCTTT. Its translation is CSVEWRKAGDTEAFF.

J is TRBJ1-5 and V is TRBV19; D unclear. CDR1 and CDR2 (germline): LNHDA, SQIVND (reference sequence). With 10 bases removed from V and 7 bases from J, the gap between germline ends came to 23 bases. The CDR3 loop spans 15 amino acids. CDR3 sequence: CATSGIVKGFQPQHF. The CDR3 DNA sequence: TGTGCCACCTCCGGTATAGTCAAGGGTTTCCAGCCCCAGCATTTT.

The chain employs TRBV2 and TRBJ1-1; the D gene is possibly TRBD1 (5 bases). CDR1 and CDR2 (germline): SNHLY, FYNNEI. Trimming took 9 bases from V and 10 from J, leaving 12 bases between them. The CDR3 contains 10 residues. CDR3 coding DNA: TGTGCCAGTGAGGAGGGGTTAGCTTTCTTT. This sequence encodes CASEEGLAFF.

The gene calls are TRBV9 and TRBJ2-7; perhaps D is TRBD1 or TRBD2 (5 bases each). CDR1 is SGDLS, CDR2 YYNGEE, per germline. Trimming left V 4 bases short and J 0 bases short, with 14 bases between. This CDR3 comprises 15 residues. CDR3 DNA sequence: TGTGCCAGCAGCCCAGATGGGGGAAGCTCCTACGAGCAGTACTTC. It specifies CASSPDGGSSYEQYF. The full variable domain, completed using reference TRBV9 and TRBJ2-7, is DSGVTQTPKHLITATGQRVTLRCSPRSGDLSVYWYQQSLDQGLQFLIQYYNGEERAKGNILERFSAQQFPDLHSELNLSSLELGDSALYFCASSPDGGSSYEQYFGPGTRLTVT.

V usage is TRBV29-1 and J usage is TRBJ2-1; D gene ambiguous. The CDR3 loop spans 12 amino acids. Germline CDR1 and CDR2: SQVTM and ANQGSEA. V lost 0 bases and J 6 bases, leaving 6 bases between the germline ends. The CDR3 DNA reads as TGCAGCGTTGAAGAGGTGGGCAATGAGCAGTTCTTC. This codes for CSVEEVGNEQFF.

This chain links TRBV11-1 with TRBJ2-3, with D perhaps given as TRBD1 or TRBD2 (6 bases each). V lost 6 bases, J lost 5 bases, and 21 bases lay in between. Germline V gives CDR1 SGHAT, CDR2 FQDESV (reference sequence). There are 16 residues in the CDR3. The CDR3 sequence: CASSPFRGPGLDTQYF. Here the CDR3 DNA reads TGTGCCAGCAGTCCCTTTCGGGGGCCGGGGTTAGATACGCAGTATTTT.

This clonotype was counted once. The chain has TRBV9 and TRBJ2-1, with D hard to call. V gave up 3 bases and J gave up 0 bases, with 7 bases separating them. The CDR3 consists of 14 residues. Germline CDR1 and CDR2: SGDLS and YYNGEE. CDR3 in DNA: TGTGCCAGCAGCGCAACGAGCTCCTACAATGAGCAGTTCTTC. Its protein product is CASSATSSYNEQFF.

The chain combines TRBV4-1 with TRBJ2-7; no reliable D call. The germline V gene has CDR1 MGHRA and CDR2 YSYEKL. CDR3 length: 14 residues. The V gene lost 0 bases and the J gene lost 3 bases, with 9 bases spanning the gap. The CDR3 spells CASSQDPQVYEQYF. CDR3 sequence (DNA): TGCGCCAGCAGCCAAGACCCTCAGGTCTACGAGCAGTACTTC.